The rows below give T cell receptor beta chains drawn from one sample of a study of T cell responses to AZD1222 COVID-19 vaccine. Clones were read by immunoSEQ multiplex PCR, and TCRdb kept only the in-frame ones, dropping some. The sample consists of fewer than 150,000 clones, roughly 86% of them appearing once. The source material was peripheral blood, sampled on day 0 of AZD1222 vaccination. The source of these receptors is an adult in good health. Both conserved end residues are part of each CDR3. The D gene is left open where the match is weak. Rows give clone size only sometimes, using once, few, many, or a class for an expanded clone.

V gene: TRBV7-9; D gene: NA; clone size: NA; J gene: TRBJ1-1; CDR3 DNA: TGTGCCAGCAGCTACGGATGGGACACTGAAGCTTTCTTT; CDR3 protein: CASSYGWDTEAFF
V gene: TRBV7-9; D gene: NA; clone size: NA; J gene: TRBJ2-5; CDR3 DNA: TGTGCCAGCAGCTTAGTCCAGGGGCGAGATGAGACCCAGTACTTC; CDR3 protein: CASSLVQGRDETQYF
V gene: TRBV5-6; D gene: TRBD2; clone size: NA; J gene: TRBJ2-3; CDR3 DNA: TGTGCCAGCAGCTCAACTAGCGGGAGTAGCACAGATACGCAGTATTTT; CDR3 protein: CASSSTSGSSTDTQYF
V gene: TRBV5-1; D gene: TRBD1; clone size: once; J gene: TRBJ2-3; CDR3 DNA: TGCGCCAGCAGCACGACAGGGGCCTTCGGCACAGATACGCAGTATTTT; CDR3 protein: CASSTTGAFGTDTQYF
V gene: TRBV19; D gene: NA; clone size: NA; J gene: TRBJ1-5; CDR3 DNA: TGTGCCAGTAGTATGTTAGGGGGAAGAAGCAATCAGCCCCAGCATTTT; CDR3 protein: CASSMLGGRSNQPQHF
V gene: TRBV28; D gene: TRBD2; clone size: NA; J gene: TRBJ2-3; CDR3 DNA: TGTGCCAGCAGTTTATTATCGGGGGGGGGCGGTACGCAGTATTTT; CDR3 protein: CASSLLSGGGGTQYF
V gene: TRBV5-6; D gene: NA; clone size: NA; J gene: TRBJ1-5; CDR3 DNA: TGTGCCAGCAGCTTTAAAACAGGGTCAAGGGATCAGCCCCAGCATTTT; CDR3 protein: CASSFKTGSRDQPQHF
V gene: TRBV6-5; D gene: NA; clone size: NA; J gene: TRBJ1-3; CDR3 DNA: TGTGCCAGCAGTTTGGGGCTCGTCGGAAACACCATATATTTT; CDR3 protein: CASSLGLVGNTIYF
V gene: TRBV5-1; D gene: NA; clone size: NA; J gene: TRBJ2-7; CDR3 DNA: TGCGCCAGCAGTACAGGGACCTACGAGCAGTACTTC; CDR3 protein: CASSTGTYEQYF
V gene: TRBV5-1; D gene: NA; clone size: few; J gene: TRBJ2-3; CDR3 DNA: TGCGCCAGCAGCTCGCTCCAGGGTAGCACAGATACGCAGTATTTT; CDR3 protein: CASSSLQGSTDTQYF
V gene: TRBV5-6; D gene: TRBD1; clone size: NA; J gene: TRBJ1-1; CDR3 DNA: TGTGCCAGCAGCTGGGACAGTTCGACTGAAGCTTTCTTT; CDR3 protein: CASSWDSSTEAFF
V gene: TRBV7-6; D gene: TRBD1; clone size: NA; J gene: TRBJ2-7; CDR3 DNA: TGTGCCAGCAGCTTAGGCAGGGGGTCATCCAAACGCTACGAGCAGTACTTC; CDR3 protein: CASSLGRGSSKRYEQYF
V gene: TRBV4-2; D gene: NA; clone size: NA; J gene: TRBJ1-1; CDR3 DNA: TGTGCCAGCAGCTTAACGACAGATACGAACACTGAAGCTTTCTTT; CDR3 protein: CASSLTTDTNTEAFF
V gene: TRBV28; D gene: NA; clone size: NA; J gene: TRBJ2-1; CDR3 DNA: TGTGCCAGCAGTTTCCCGATGAGTGAGCAGTTCTTC; CDR3 protein: CASSFPMSEQFF
V gene: TRBV28; D gene: TRBD1; clone size: NA; J gene: TRBJ2-2; CDR3 DNA: TGTGCCAGCAGATGGTCAGGGGGCGGTACCGGGGAGCTGTTTTTT; CDR3 protein: CASRWSGGGTGELFF
V gene: TRBV6-5; D gene: TRBD1; clone size: few; J gene: TRBJ1-5; CDR3 DNA: TGTGCCAGCAGATTTACAGGGGTCAATCAGCCCCAGCATTTT; CDR3 protein: CASRFTGVNQPQHF
V gene: TRBV25-1; D gene: NA; clone size: NA; J gene: TRBJ1-2; CDR3 DNA: TGTGCCAGCAGTGAATTCGCAGGGGAAGGGTATGGCTACACCTTC; CDR3 protein: CASSEFAGEGYGYTF
V gene: TRBV5-1; D gene: TRBD1; clone size: NA; J gene: TRBJ2-7; CDR3 DNA: TGCGCCAGCAGCAGGGCGGGGGACAGGGGGTCCAAGCAGTACTTC; CDR3 protein: CASSRAGDRGSKQYF
V gene: TRBV5-4; D gene: NA; clone size: NA; J gene: TRBJ1-5; CDR3 DNA: TGTGCCAGCAGCTTGGGGGGCGGAAGCAATCAGCCCCAGCATTTT; CDR3 protein: CASSLGGGSNQPQHF
V gene: TRBV11-2; D gene: TRBD1; clone size: NA; J gene: TRBJ2-1; CDR3 DNA: TGTGCCAGCAGCCCGGACAGGGGGCGGGTTATTGAGCAGTTCTTC; CDR3 protein: CASSPDRGRVIEQFF
V gene: TRBV3-1/TRBV3-2; D gene: NA; clone size: NA; J gene: TRBJ2-5; CDR3 DNA: TGTGCCAGCAGCGGGGACTTCCAAGAGACCCAGTACTTC; CDR3 protein: CASSGDFQETQYF
V gene: TRBV6-5; D gene: TRBD1; clone size: NA; J gene: TRBJ1-1; CDR3 DNA: TGTGCCAGCAGTACCCGACAGGGTCGGCCTGAAGCTTTCTTT; CDR3 protein: CASSTRQGRPEAFF
V gene: TRBV5-8; D gene: NA; clone size: NA; J gene: TRBJ1-1; CDR3 DNA: TGTGCCAGCAGCTTACTTCAGTTGAACACTGAAGCTTTCTTT; CDR3 protein: CASSLLQLNTEAFF
V gene: TRBV27; D gene: NA; clone size: NA; J gene: TRBJ1-2; CDR3 DNA: TGTGCCAGCAGTTTATCCTGGGAGTATGGCTACACCTTC; CDR3 protein: CASSLSWEYGYTF
V gene: TRBV5-1; D gene: NA; clone size: NA; J gene: TRBJ1-1; CDR3 DNA: TGCGCCAGCAGCTCCGGTAGGGGGTCGGACACTGAAGCTTTCTTT; CDR3 protein: CASSSGRGSDTEAFF
V gene: TRBV7-2; D gene: NA; clone size: NA; J gene: TRBJ1-5; CDR3 DNA: TGTGCCAGCAGCTTAGGGGCAGGGCTCGCTCAGCCCCAGCATTTT; CDR3 protein: CASSLGAGLAQPQHF
V gene: TRBV14; D gene: TRBD2; clone size: NA; J gene: TRBJ2-3; CDR3 DNA: TGTGCCAGCAGCGCCCGACTAGCGGGAGGGCCTAAGGGCACAGATACGCAGTATTTT; CDR3 protein: CASSARLAGGPKGTDTQYF
V gene: TRBV6-6; D gene: TRBD2; clone size: once; J gene: TRBJ2-7; CDR3 DNA: TGTGCCAGCAGTTCCGTGGATAGCGGGATAGAGTACGAGCAGTACTTC; CDR3 protein: CASSSVDSGIEYEQYF
V gene: TRBV7-9; D gene: NA; clone size: once; J gene: TRBJ1-1; CDR3 DNA: TGTGCCAGCAGCAAAGACATGAACACTGAAGCTTTCTTT; CDR3 protein: CASSKDMNTEAFF
V gene: TRBV18; D gene: TRBD1; clone size: NA; J gene: TRBJ1-6; CDR3 DNA: TGTGCCAGCTCACCACCTAGGGACAGCGTCCAGTATTCACCCCTCCACTTT; CDR3 protein: CASSPPRDSVQYSPLHF
V gene: TRBV11-3; D gene: NA; clone size: NA; J gene: TRBJ2-2; CDR3 DNA: TGTGCCAGCAGCTTAGTTCGGACAGAAAACACCGGGGAGCTGTTTTTT; CDR3 protein: CASSLVRTENTGELFF
V gene: TRBV25-1; D gene: NA; clone size: NA; J gene: TRBJ1-1; CDR3 DNA: TGTGCCAGCAGTGAATGGGGGGGCACTGAAGCTTTCTTT; CDR3 protein: CASSEWGGTEAFF
V gene: TRBV2; D gene: NA; clone size: few; J gene: TRBJ1-5; CDR3 DNA: TGTGCCAGCAGTGGCGGACCCAATCAGCCCCAGCATTTT; CDR3 protein: CASSGGPNQPQHF
V gene: TRBV10-3; D gene: NA; clone size: once; J gene: TRBJ1-2; CDR3 DNA: TGTGCCATCAGTGAGTCGACCGGGTCTGGTGGCTACACCTTC; CDR3 protein: CAISESTGSGGYTF
V gene: TRBV7-9; D gene: TRBD2; clone size: NA; J gene: TRBJ2-7; CDR3 DNA: TGTGCCAGCAGCTTAGGAGAGGGACTAGCATACTTC; CDR3 protein: CASSLGEGLAYF
V gene: TRBV2; D gene: NA; clone size: NA; J gene: TRBJ2-7; CDR3 DNA: TGTGCCAGCAGAGGGGGATACGAGCAGTACTTC; CDR3 protein: CASRGGYEQYF
V gene: TRBV2; D gene: TRBD1; clone size: NA; J gene: TRBJ1-4; CDR3 DNA: TGTGCCAGCAGAAATAGACAGGGAACTAATGAAAAACTGTTTTTT; CDR3 protein: CASRNRQGTNEKLFF
V gene: TRBV5-3; D gene: NA; clone size: NA; J gene: TRBJ1-1; CDR3 DNA: TGTGCCCCCCGGCGGAATAACACTGAAGCTTTCTTT; CDR3 protein: CAPRRNNTEAFF
V gene: TRBV6-5; D gene: TRBD1; clone size: NA; J gene: TRBJ1-6; CDR3 DNA: TGTGCCAGCGGGTGGTGGGGACAGGGTAATTCACCCCTCCACTTT; CDR3 protein: CASGWWGQGNSPLHF
V gene: TRBV20-1; D gene: NA; clone size: NA; J gene: TRBJ2-2; CDR3 DNA: TGCAGTGCCAGCCCATCCGGGGAGCTGTTTTTT; CDR3 protein: CSASPSGELFF
V gene: TRBV12-5; D gene: NA; clone size: NA; J gene: TRBJ2-2; CDR3 DNA: TGTGCTAGTGGTTTGGTACATGTGGCCGGGGAGCTGTTTTTT; CDR3 protein: CASGLVHVAGELFF
V gene: TRBV2; D gene: NA; clone size: NA; J gene: TRBJ2-3; CDR3 DNA: TGTGCCAGCAGTGACGGAAGAGGGACAGATACGCAGTATTTT; CDR3 protein: CASSDGRGTDTQYF
V gene: TRBV14; D gene: NA; clone size: NA; J gene: TRBJ2-3; CDR3 DNA: TGTGCCAGCAGCCAAGTGGTTCCAGCGGGTTATGACACAGATACGCAGTATTTT; CDR3 protein: CASSQVVPAGYDTDTQYF